Below, 7 T cell receptor beta chains from the same sample are listed, as sequenced in a study of blood T cell repertoires in COVID-19. Profiled with immunoSEQ multiplex PCR; TCRdb holds only in-frame clones, not every one. Of roughly 100,000 clones listed, 76% are singletons. The specimen was peripheral blood. The receptors derive from a man between 65 and 85 years old with acute or convalescent COVID-19.

The chain combines TRBV18 with TRBJ1-4, with TRBD1 matching over 7 bases. CDR1 and CDR2 (germline): KGHSH, LQKENI. Trimming removed 3 bases from V and 5 bases from J; junction bases left unmatched: 3. The CDR3 is 14 amino acids. The CDR3 loop is CASSPGQANEKLFF. DNA of the CDR3: TGTGCCAGCTCACCTGGACAGGCGAATGAAAAACTGTTTTTT.

The chain carries TRBV5-5 and TRBJ2-1, with TRBD1 identical over 7 bases. CDR1 and CDR2 from the germline V gene are SGHKS and YYEKEE (reference sequence). V trimming: 0 bases; J trimming: 8 bases; junction bases outside the gene matches: 5. The CDR3 consists of 14 residues. In nucleotides, the CDR3 is TGTGCCAGCAGCTTGGGACAGGGAAGGGATGAGCAGTTCTTC. Its translation: CASSLGQGRDEQFF.

CDR3 sequence (DNA): TGTGCCAGCAGCTTAGTAGGAGTTAGCTCCTACAATGAGCAGTTCTTC. Amino acids: CASSLVGVSSYNEQFF. This chain links TRBV7-9 with TRBJ2-1; D is undetermined. The CDR3 is made up of 16 amino acids. The germline V and J ends were trimmed by 1 base and 0 bases, with 10 bases remaining between them. The germline V gene encodes CDR1 SEHNR and CDR2 FQNEAQ (reference sequence).

The chain joins TRBV6-1 to TRBJ1-5; TRBD1 agrees at 10 bases. Trimming cost V 2 bases and J 4 bases; bases outside gene matches: 2. The CDR3 contains 15 residues. CDR1 is MNHNS, CDR2 SASEGT, per germline. The CDR3 spells CASSERTGGNQPQHF. In DNA form, the CDR3 reads TGTGCCAGCAGTGAAAGGACAGGGGGAAATCAGCCCCAGCATTTT.

The genes are TRBV2 and TRBJ2-7, with 7 bases matching TRBD1. Germline values: CDR1 SNHLY, CDR2 FYNNEI. The length of the CDR3 is 17 residues. V was pared by 10 bases and J by 2 bases, with 20 bases of the junction left unmatched. In DNA, the CDR3 is TGTGCCACGACCCGACTATCTGAGGGGGCCGGACCCTACGAGCAGTACGTC. Amino acids: CATTRLSEGAGPYEQYV.

This clone was detected once. The V call is TRBV7-2, the J call TRBJ1-1, with 9 bases matching TRBD1. Germline-derived CDR1 and CDR2 are SGHTA and FQGNSA. The V segment lost 4 bases and the J segment 4 bases; nucleotides outside the gene matches: 4. The CDR3 length is 14 residues. The CDR3 spells CASSSRQGGTEAFF. In DNA, the CDR3 is TGTGCCAGCAGCTCGAGACAGGGGGGCACTGAAGCTTTCTTT. The whole variable domain, remainder taken from reference TRBV7-2 and TRBJ1-1, is GAGVSQSPSNKVTEKGKDVELRCDPISGHTALYWYRQSLGQGLEFLIYFQGNSAPDKSGLPSDRFSAERTGGSVSTLTIQRTQQEDSAVYLCASSSRQGGTEAFFGQGTRLTVV.

V gene TRBV4-1 combines with J gene TRBJ2-5; D unclear. Germline lookup yields CDR1 MGHRA and CDR2 YSYEKL. The CDR3 has 13 amino acids. Trimming pared 4 bases from V and 5 bases from J, leaving 11 bases between. The CDR3 loop is CASSRLAGETQYF. Here the CDR3 DNA reads TGCGCCAGCAGCCGGTTGGCCGGGGAGACCCAGTACTTC.